These 3 T cell receptor beta chains were all obtained from the same sample, sequenced in a study of blood T cell repertoires in COVID-19. This table comes from immunoSEQ multiplex PCR, and its TCRdb copy is limited to in-frame clones, with some not included. The profile shows about 130,000 clones, 86% of them singletons. Sequenced material: PBMCs or T cells enriched from blood (not recorded which). The source is a woman aged 45-65 years who had recovered from COVID-19.

The rearrangement links TRBV19 to TRBJ2-5; D is undetermined. Trimming took off 3 bases at V and 0 bases at J, with 11 bases between the two ends. The CDR3 sequence is 15 residues long. Germline CDR1 LNHDA, CDR2 SQIVND (reference sequence). The CDR3 coding sequence is TGTGCCAGTAGTATTGAGCGCCGGTACCAAGAGACCCAGTACTTC. The encoded protein is CASSIERRYQETQYF.

The chain combines TRBV2 with TRBJ1-5, with D possibly TRBD1 on 6 matching bases. This CDR3 comprises 16 residues. The germline V and J ends were trimmed by 4 bases and 0 bases, with 13 bases remaining between them. Germline CDR1 reads SNHLY; CDR2 reads FYNNEI. The CDR3 is CASSGVGRGSNQPQHF. CDR3 nucleotides: TGTGCCAGCAGTGGGGTAGGCAGGGGTAGCAATCAGCCCCAGCATTTT.

This clone was detected a few times. The chain employs TRBV5-1 and TRBJ2-7; TRBD1 aligns across 8 bases. Germline assignment: CDR1 SGHRS and CDR2 YFSETQ. After removal of 4 bases from V and 5 bases from J, the junction contained 8 bases not matched to a gene. The CDR3 spans 14 residues. CDR3 loop: CASSPSDRAHEQYF. CDR3 sequence (DNA): TGCGCCAGCAGCCCCTCGGACAGGGCCCACGAGCAGTACTTC.